Shown below are 10 T cell receptor beta chains from a single sample sequenced in a study of shared T cell receptors in the human thymus. Some clones are missing from TCRdb's copy, which holds only in-frame ones; the method was immunoSEQ multiplex PCR. The sample contains over 450,000 clones, approximately 80% of which appear only once. These data also formed part of another study, on human thymus T cells.

Sample: thymocytes. Source of these receptors: a boy less than two years old with a congenital heart defect.

The chain couples TRBV14 to TRBJ2-1; D might be TRBD2 (6 bases). CDR1 SGHDN and CDR2 FVKESK come from the germline V gene. CDR3 length: 17 amino acids. The ends were cut back, 0 bases at V and 7 bases at J, with 19 bases in the middle. CDR3: CASSQEKGLHYGNEQFF. CDR3 bases: TGTGCCAGCAGCCAAGAGAAGGGACTCCACTACGGGAATGAGCAGTTCTTC.

This clone was observed a handful of times. The chain carries TRBV5-1 and TRBJ1-3; 9 nucleotides line up with TRBD1. CDR3 size: 16 residues. Germline assignment: CDR1 SGHRS and CDR2 YFSETQ. Trimming cost V 3 bases and J 0 bases; bases outside gene matches: 4. CDR3 in amino acids: CASSWGDRDSGNTIYF. DNA of the CDR3: TGCGCCAGCAGCTGGGGGGACAGGGACTCTGGAAACACCATATATTTT.

In DNA, the CDR3 is TGTGCCAGCAGCCCACCGTCCAGGGGAGACGAGCAGTACTTC. It yields the protein CASSPPSRGDEQYF. The rearrangement uses TRBV6-5 and TRBJ2-7, with a possible D match to TRBD1 (6 bases). There are 14 residues in the CDR3. Germline V lookup: CDR1 MNHEY, CDR2 SVGAGI. V was shortened by 6 bases and J by 5 bases, with 17 bases between the two germline ends.

This chain links TRBV7-3 with TRBJ2-1, with 10 bases aligning to TRBD1. The ends lost 4 bases at V and 3 bases at J; junction bases unmatched: 18. The germline V gene encodes CDR1 SGHTA and CDR2 FQGTGA. The length of the CDR3 is 20 residues. The DNA of the CDR3 is TGTGCCAGCAGCTCAGCGACAGGGGGCCGGGTACTAGCGGACTACAATGAGCAGTTCTTC. Protein sequence: CASSSATGGRVLADYNEQFF. Supplemented by reference TRBV7-3 and TRBJ2-1, the full variable domain reads GAGVSQTPSNKVTEKGKYVELRCDPISGHTALYWYRQSLGQGPEFLIYFQGTGAADDSGLPNDRFFAVRPEGSVSTLKIQRTERGDSAVYLCASSSATGGRVLADYNEQFFGPGTRLTVL.

On this clone itself: Lacking the conserved final phenylalanine or tryptophan, this CDR3 likely reflects a read error. The chain carries TRBV30 and TRBJ2-7; 7 bases line up with TRBD1. Unmatched junction bases numbered 7, after V lost 2 bases and J lost 3 bases. This CDR3 is built from 14 residues. Germline V lookup: CDR1 GTSNPN, CDR2 SVGIG (reference sequence). In DNA, the CDR3 is TGTGCCTGGAGTCCCCGGGACAGTTTCTACGAGCAGTACCTC. It specifies CAWSPRDSFYEQYL.

This chain uses TRBV6-6 with TRBJ2-7, with TRBD1 matching 9 bases. Trimming at V came to 8 bases and at J to 2 bases, leaving 10 bases not matched to a gene. This CDR3 has 15 amino acids. The V gene's germline CDR1 is MNHNY and CDR2 SVGAGI (reference sequence). The CDR3 sequence: CASGTRGQGAYEQYF. CDR3 in DNA: TGTGCCAGCGGAACCCGGGGACAGGGTGCCTACGAGCAGTACTTC.

The chain is built from TRBV5-1 and TRBJ2-1; 7 nucleotides align to TRBD2. The ends lost 4 bases at V and 3 bases at J; junction bases unmatched: 13. Germline lookup yields CDR1 SGHRS and CDR2 YFSETQ. The CDR3 runs to 17 residues. CDR3 sequence (DNA): TGCGCCAGCAGCCCAGAGTGGCGGGAGATGAGCTACAATGAGCAGTTCTTC. This gives the protein CASSPEWREMSYNEQFF.

This chain connects TRBV19 to TRBJ1-2; D might be TRBD1 (6 bases). Germline V gene lookup returns CDR1 LNHDA and CDR2 SQIVND (reference sequence). Trimming took 7 bases from V and 4 from J, leaving 16 bases between them. The CDR3 loop spans 14 amino acids. The CDR3 DNA reads as TGTGCCAGTATTCGGACAGCCACGGGCTATGGCTACACCTTC. This translates into CASIRTATGYGYTF.

On this clone itself: Other DNA sequences of this sample code for an identical CDR3. The J gene is TRBJ2-1, the V gene TRBV7-9, with 11 bases matching TRBD2. V lost 5 bases and J lost 3; bases outside the gene matches: 3. The CDR3 runs 15 residues. CDR1 SEHNR and CDR2 FQNEAQ come from the germline V gene (reference sequence). CDR3: CASSPGTSGYNEQFF. The CDR3 DNA reads as TGTGCCAGCAGCCCCGGGACTAGCGGCTACAATGAGCAGTTCTTC.

This clone was picked up a small number of times. This chain connects TRBV27 to TRBJ2-2; TRBD1 matches at 8 bases. V was clipped by 3 bases and J by 1 base; unmatched bases: 7. Germline assignment: CDR1 MNHEY and CDR2 SMNVEV (reference sequence). CDR3 length equals 17 residues. The CDR3 loop reads CASSFRGQVRNTGELFF. CDR3 in DNA: TGTGCCAGCAGTTTTCGGGGACAGGTCAGGAACACCGGGGAGCTGTTTTTT.